The 32 T cell receptor beta chains below all came from one sample that was sequenced in a study of siplizumab effects on memory and regulatory T cells. Measured with immunoSEQ multiplex PCR; TCRdb has only the in-frame clones, and not every one. The profile shows under 140,000 clones, 80% to 95% of them singletons. The sample was CD4+ T cells sorted from blood. The receptors come from a human donor in good health.

The V call is TRBV21-1, the J call TRBJ2-3; no DNA check was done on the table's D call, TRBD2. TRBV21-1 is a listed pseudogene. There are 15 residues in the CDR3. CDR3: CASTAGRTSTDTQYF. In DNA form, the CDR3 reads TGTGCCAGCACGGCGGGGAGAACTAGCACAGATACGCAGTATTTT.

As DNA, the CDR3 is TGTGCCTGGAGTGTCCGGGCCTCGGGGCAGCAGTACTTC. Residues: CAWSVRASGQQYF. The chain uses TRBV30 and TRBJ2-7, with D possibly being TRBD1 or TRBD2 (5 bases each). V lost 0 bases and J lost 8, with 14 bases in between. The CDR3 sequence is 13 residues long. Germline CDR1 and CDR2: GTSNPN and SVGIG (reference sequence).

The J gene is TRBJ2-4, the V gene TRBV6-4; 10 bases match TRBD1. This CDR3 spans 14 amino acids. Per the germline V gene, CDR1 is MRHNA and CDR2 is SNTAGT. The ends lost 7 bases at V and 12 bases at J; junction bases unmatched: 12. The CDR3: CASTLRDRGVTQYF. CDR3 sequence (DNA): TGTGCCAGCACACTGCGGGACAGGGGAGTGACTCAGTACTTC.

V and J are TRBV6-5 and TRBJ2-3; no clear D. CDR1 is MNHEY, CDR2 SVGAGI, per germline. Trimming took 2 bases from V and 2 from J, leaving 2 bases between them. The CDR3 is made up of 12 amino acids. CDR3 amino acids: CASSYTTDTQYF. The CDR3 nucleotides are TGTGCCAGCAGTTACACCACAGATACGCAGTATTTT.

This chain uses TRBV25-1 with TRBJ1-5; D not certain. This CDR3 has 14 amino acids. Germline CDR1 and CDR2: MGHDK and SYGVNS. With 4 bases removed from V and 9 bases from J, the gap between germline ends came to 16 bases. The DNA of the CDR3 is TGTGCCAGCAGTGGAACATCCCCCCTGGCGCCCCAGCATTTT. Translated, it gives CASSGTSPLAPQHF.

The gene calls are TRBV5-1 and TRBJ1-1; D perhaps matches TRBD1 (6 bases). This CDR3 is built from 15 residues. V was trimmed by 8 bases and J by 0 bases, leaving 17 bases between them. Germline CDR1 and CDR2: SGHRS and YFSETQ. CDR3 DNA sequence: TGCGCCAGTACTCCGACAGGCAGTATGAACACTGAAGCTTTCTTT. Translated, it gives CASTPTGSMNTEAFF.

The rearrangement joins TRBV5-1 to TRBJ2-1; no definite D call. Germline CDR1 is SGHRS and CDR2 is YFSETQ. The CDR3 spans 17 residues. Trimming cost V 0 bases and J 3 bases, with 16 bases left between them. Written as DNA, the CDR3 is TGCGCCAGCAGCTTGGCCGAGGCAGGCAGGAGCTACAATGAGCAGTTCTTC. Protein: CASSLAEAGRSYNEQFF.

The rearrangement links TRBV5-4 to TRBJ1-6; the D gene is possibly TRBD1 (5 bases). The CDR3 is 14 residues long. From germline, CDR1 is SGHNT and CDR2 YYREEE (reference sequence). Trimming left V 0 bases short and J 10 bases short, with 11 bases between. CDR3 sequence (DNA): TGTGCCAGCAGCTTGGAACAGGAAGACTCACCCCTCCACTTT. Its translation is CASSLEQEDSPLHF. The entire variable domain, with the rest obtained from reference TRBV5-4 and TRBJ1-6, is as follows: ETGVTQSPTHLIKTRGQQVTLRCSSQSGHNTVSWYQQALGQGPQFIFQYYREEENGRGNFPPRFSGLQFPNYSSELNVNALELDDSALYLCASSLEQEDSPLHFGNGTRLTVT.

The chain uses TRBV4-2 and TRBJ2-6, with D tentatively TRBD1 (5 bases). With 4 bases removed from V and 1 base from J, the gap between germline ends came to 20 bases. CDR1 and CDR2 from the germline V gene are LGHNA and YNFKEQ. The CDR3 is 19 amino acids. Here the CDR3 DNA reads TGTGCCAGCAGCCCCGGACGGTATGGGGCTCTATCTGGGGCCAACGTCCTGACTTTC. Amino acid sequence: CASSPGRYGALSGANVLTF.

The chain couples TRBV2 to TRBJ2-3, with D perhaps TRBD1 (5 bases). V was shortened by 6 bases and J by 2 bases, with 12 bases between the two germline ends. The CDR3 loop spans 14 amino acids. Per germline, CDR1 SNHLY and CDR2 FYNNEI. The DNA of the CDR3 is TGTGCCAGCAGCGAAACAGGCCACACAGATACGCAGTATTTT. It specifies CASSETGHTDTQYF. The full variable domain, its missing parts supplied by reference TRBV2 and TRBJ2-3, is EPEVTQTPSHQVTQMGQEVILRCVPISNHLYFYWYRQILGQKVEFLVSFYNNEISEKSEIFDDQFSVERPDGSNFTLKIRSTKLEDSAMYFCASSETGHTDTQYFGPGTRLTVL.

On this clone itself: The same CDR3 is also encoded by other DNA sequences in this sample. The chain is built from TRBV11-2 and TRBJ2-7; no clear D gene. In germline, CDR1 is SGHAT, CDR2 FQNNGV. CDR3 length: 12 residues. Trimming stripped 1 base from V and 7 bases from J, with 8 bases between. CDR3 residues: CASSLVVGEQYF. The DNA for the CDR3 is TGTGCCAGCAGCTTAGTGGTGGGGGAGCAGTACTTC.

Here the CDR3 DNA reads TGTGCCAGCTCACCGAAGGGACAGAAAACCCTGGAGCAGTACTTC. It specifies CASSPKGQKTLEQYF. The chain carries TRBV18 and TRBJ2-7, with 7 bases fitting TRBD1. CDR1 is KGHSH, CDR2 LQKENI, per germline. The CDR3 spans 15 residues. J lost 7 bases, V lost 3 bases, and 12 bases had no gene match.

In nucleotides, the CDR3 is TGTGCCACCAGCAGAGATCCCAGGGTTGGTTATGGCTACACCTTC. It is translated as CATSRDPRVGYGYTF. The V gene is TRBV15, the J gene TRBJ1-2; D is perhaps TRBD1 (5 bases). The germline V and J ends were trimmed by 0 bases and 5 bases, with 13 bases remaining between them. Germline CDR1 LNHNV, CDR2 YYDKDF (reference sequence). There are 15 residues in the CDR3.

This sequence joins TRBV4-1 and TRBJ1-4; TRBD1 might be the D (5 bases). The CDR3 has 15 residues. Germline loops: CDR1 MGHRA, CDR2 YSYEKL. V dropped 1 base and J dropped 6 bases, with 12 bases sitting between them. In DNA form, the CDR3 reads TGCGCCAGCAGCCAAGTCGGGGGGAGAGATGAAAAACTGTTTTTT. Residues: CASSQVGGRDEKLFF.

As to this clone: One end of the junction does not line up with germline, which may come from a read error. The chain joins TRBV5-4 to TRBJ2-7; a weak D match, TRBD1 (5 bases). The CDR3 spans 12 residues. The germline gives CDR1 SGHNT, CDR2 YYREEE (reference sequence). CDR3 in DNA: TGTGCCAGCTCACCCCAGGGCGCCAGGGCCATCTTC. Residues: CASSPQGARAIF.

V usage is TRBV7-9 and J usage is TRBJ2-5, with D uncertain. V lost 1 base and J lost 5, with 8 bases in between. This CDR3 spans 13 amino acids. The V gene's germline CDR1 is SEHNR and CDR2 FQNEAQ (reference sequence). This CDR3 reads CASSLVAAETQYF. CDR3 coding DNA: TGTGCCAGCAGCTTAGTGGCTGCGGAGACCCAGTACTTC.

This rearrangement joins TRBV4-1 to TRBJ2-5, with D perhaps TRBD1 or TRBD2 (5 bases each). The CDR3 loop spans 15 amino acids. Germline V gives CDR1 MGHRA, CDR2 YSYEKL. Trimming removed 2 bases at V and 2 bases at J, with 12 bases between. The CDR3 here is CASSQPGTRQETQYF. Here the CDR3 DNA reads TGCGCCAGCAGCCAACCCGGGACCCGACAAGAGACCCAGTACTTC.

This clone was seen only once. The chain carries TRBV21-1 and TRBJ1-2. TRBV21-1 constitutes a pseudogene. CDR3 length: 13 amino acids. The CDR3 loop is CASSNERDDGYTF. CDR3 nucleotide sequence: TGTGCCAGCAGCAATGAGAGGGATGATGGCTACACCTTC.

This clone has a handful of counts. The genes are TRBV15 and TRBJ2-1; TRBD2 matches 11 bases. Unmatched junction bases numbered 9, after V lost 1 base and J lost 7 bases. The CDR3 extends over 17 amino acids. The germline V gene has CDR1 LNHNV and CDR2 YYDKDF (reference sequence). The CDR3 nucleotides are TGTGCCACCAGCAGAGGACGACTAGCGGGATCTAATAATGAGCAGTTCTTC. Encoded protein: CATSRGRLAGSNNEQFF.

V gene TRBV29-1 combines with J gene TRBJ2-3; D unresolved. Trimming shortened V by 6 bases and J by 6 bases, and 13 bases separated the two germline ends. The V gene's germline CDR1 is SQVTM and CDR2 ANQGSEA. CDR3 size: 12 residues. CDR3 sequence reads: CSVDPDGDTQYF. In DNA form, the CDR3 reads TGCAGCGTAGACCCCGACGGTGATACGCAGTATTTT.

This rearrangement joins TRBV11-3 to TRBJ1-6; D possibly corresponds to TRBD1 (6 bases). CDR1 and CDR2 from the germline V gene are SGHNT and YENEEA. This CDR3 region has 15 residues. V was cut by 0 bases and J by 10 bases, with 13 bases left in between. CDR3 region: CASSLDSGVGSPLHF. In nucleotides, the CDR3 is TGTGCCAGCAGCTTAGATTCAGGGGTGGGGTCACCCCTCCACTTT. The full variable domain, with the rest looked up from reference TRBV11-3 and TRBJ1-6, is EAGVVQSPRYKIIEKKQPVAFWCNPISGHNTLYWYLQNLGQGPELLIRYENEEAVDDSQLPKDRFSAERLKGVDSTLKIQPAELGDSAVYLCASSLDSGVGSPLHFGNGTRLTVT.

The chain carries TRBV5-6 and TRBJ2-1; the D gene could be TRBD1 or TRBD2 (5 bases each). The CDR3 loop spans 17 amino acids. Germline-derived CDR1 and CDR2 are SGHDT and YYEEEE. The V end lost 4 bases, the J end lost 3 bases, and 20 bases lay between the germline ends. The CDR3 coding sequence is TGTGCCAGCAGCCCCTCATTTCCGGGACGGGACTACAATGAGCAGTTCTTC. Translating gives CASSPSFPGRDYNEQFF. The complete variable domain, with remaining parts taken from reference TRBV5-6 and TRBJ2-1, reads DAGVTQSPTHLIKTRGQQVTLRCSPKSGHDTVSWYQQALGQGPQFIFQYYEEEERQRGNFPDRFSGHQFPNYSSELNVNALLLGDSALYLCASSPSFPGRDYNEQFFGPGTRLTVL.

The CDR3 protein is CASSEGDTRLFRHSGANVLTF. The CDR3 nucleotides read TGTGCCAGCAGTGAAGGGGACACCCGCCTATTCCGACACTCTGGGGCCAACGTCCTGACTTTC. This sequence joins TRBV6-1 and TRBJ2-6; tentatively, D is TRBD1 (6 bases). Deletions cut 1 base from V and 0 bases from J, with 22 bases between. CDR3 length: 21 amino acids. Germline values: CDR1 MNHNS, CDR2 SASEGT.

The chain couples TRBV2 to TRBJ1-6; 11 positions agree with TRBD1. Germline loops: CDR1 SNHLY, CDR2 FYNNEI. The V and J ends lost 6 bases and 10 bases, in that order; junction bases with no gene match: 5. The CDR3 covers 14 residues. The CDR3 DNA reads as TGTGCCAGCAGCCCCGGGACAGGGGGGTCACCCCTCCACTTT. Translation: CASSPGTGGSPLHF. Full variable domain (outside the CDR3, taken from reference TRBV2 and TRBJ1-6): EPEVTQTPSHQVTQMGQEVILRCVPISNHLYFYWYRQILGQKVEFLVSFYNNEISEKSEIFDDQFSVERPDGSNFTLKIRSTKLEDSAMYFCASSPGTGGSPLHFGNGTRLTVT.

The chain joins TRBV10-3 to TRBJ1-1; maybe TRBD1 (5 bases). Trimming removed 1 base at V and 1 base at J, with 7 bases between. The CDR3 extends over 14 amino acids. Germline V gene data show CDR1 as ENHRY and CDR2 as SYGVKD. The CDR3: CAISEFTGNTEAFF. In DNA, the CDR3 is TGTGCCATCAGTGAGTTCACAGGGAACACTGAAGCTTTCTTT.

CDR3 DNA: TGCGCCAGCAGCCAAGTCTACAGGGTCGAAAAACTGTTTTTT. Its translation: CASSQVYRVEKLFF. The rearrangement joins TRBV4-1 to TRBJ1-4; tentative D call: TRBD1 (6 bases). The CDR3 is made up of 14 amino acids. CDR1 and CDR2 from the germline V gene are MGHRA and YSYEKL. Deletions cut 1 base from V and 8 bases from J, with 11 bases between.

This rearrangement joins TRBV2 to TRBJ1-1; D is unclear. CDR3 length: 13 amino acids. Deletions cut 8 bases from V and 3 bases from J, with 13 bases between. Germline V lookup: CDR1 SNHLY, CDR2 FYNNEI. CDR3 sequence (DNA): TGTGCCAGCCTGGCTAATGAGGACACTGAAGCTTTCTTT. Translating it yields CASLANEDTEAFF.

The chain has TRBV10-1 and TRBJ2-1, with 10 bases matching TRBD2. Germline V gives CDR1 WNHNN, CDR2 SYGVQD (reference sequence). This CDR3 is built from 16 residues. Trimming at V came to 6 bases and at J to 5 bases, leaving 10 bases not matched to a gene. In DNA, the CDR3 is TGCGCCAGCAGCGATCTGACTAGCGGGCTTGACAATGAGCAGTTCTTC. Its protein product is CASSDLTSGLDNEQFF.

The J gene is TRBJ1-2, the V gene TRBV7-3; 7 positions agree with TRBD1. The germline V gene encodes CDR1 SGHTA and CDR2 FQGTGA. Trimming at V came to 4 bases and at J to 8 bases, leaving 7 bases not matched to a gene. There are 13 residues in the CDR3. The CDR3 region is CASSSGGGNGYTF. In nucleotides, the CDR3 is TGTGCCAGCAGCTCTGGAGGGGGCAACGGCTACACCTTC.

The gene calls are TRBV7-2 and TRBJ2-7; D possibly matches TRBD1 or TRBD2 (5 bases each). The germline V gene encodes CDR1 SGHTA and CDR2 FQGNSA. Trimming removed 1 base at V and 5 bases at J, with 24 bases between. The CDR3 covers 18 residues. The CDR3 spells CASSLGPPPDPSGHEQYF. The CDR3 coding sequence is TGTGCCAGCAGCTTAGGCCCGCCCCCGGACCCCTCGGGGCACGAGCAGTACTTC.

This clone was seen once. The rearrangement uses TRBV12-5 and TRBJ2-3, with a tentative D call TRBD1 (5 bases). Germline CDR1 reads LGHNT; CDR2 reads FRNRAP. The CDR3 runs to 15 residues. The V and J ends lost 0 bases and 4 bases respectively, with 11 bases between them. The CDR3 is CASGLVPPTADTQYF. For the CDR3, the DNA is TGTGCTAGTGGTTTGGTACCCCCGACAGCAGATACGCAGTATTTT.

This clone was seen only once. The chain couples TRBV6-6 to TRBJ1-5; D gene uncertain. CDR3 length equals 13 residues. Trimming cost V 5 bases and J 6 bases, with 11 bases left between them. CDR1 and CDR2 from the germline V gene are MNHNY and SVGAGI (reference sequence). The CDR3 DNA sequence: TGTGCCAGCAGTGGTCAGTATATTCAGCCCCAGCATTTT. This translates into CASSGQYIQPQHF.